This T cell receptor beta chain was found in a study of T cells after yellow fever vaccination. This CDR3 has 12 residues. The germline V and J ends were trimmed by 4 bases and 6 bases, with 11 bases remaining between them. Germline values: CDR1 SGDLS, CDR2 YYNGEE. The 5'RACE template-switching step produced TCR cDNA and added a universal primer site and UMIs. TCRdb called the 5' RACE reads again in MiXCR, with one record for every CDR3 protein. The sample has a few hundred thousand distinct CDR3 sequences, roughly 5.6% seen once. The TCR was taken from a man aged 18 to 29 who received the YFV17D yellow fever vaccine. The sequencing used CD4+ T cells sorted from PBMCs, collected on the day of the yellow fever booster vaccination. The V call is TRBV9, the J call TRBJ2-7; possible D gene TRBD2, 6 bases. CDR3 loop: CASSQGGTEQYF. The CDR3 DNA reads TGTGCCAGCAGCCAGGGCGGGACCGAGCAGTACTTC. The variable domain in full, completed from reference TRBV9 and TRBJ2-7, reads DSGVTQTPKHLITATGQRVTLRCSPRSGDLSVYWYQQSLDQGLQFLIQYYNGEERAKGNILERFSAQQFPDLHSELNLSSLELGDSALYFCASSQGGTEQYFGPGTRLTVT.